Presented here are 30 T cell receptor beta chains from one specimen sequenced in a study of persistence of HIV-infected CD4 T cells. The immunoSEQ assay was version 4, run in survey mode. The repertoire was sequenced with immunoSEQ multiplex PCR; TCRdb's copy has only in-frame clones and lacks some. Among 25,000 to 35,000 clones listed, 82% were seen once. Cells were stimulated with CMV-infected fibroblast lysates at approximately 10 ug/mL. Memory cells lacking CD40L and CD69 with high CD45RO were sorted. Their antigens are not known. The sample in question was CD4+ T cells sorted from PBMCs after approximately 18-hour stimulation, obtained from a patient who received antiretroviral therapy. The receptors shown here come from an adult man with HIV who was CMV-seropositive.

The rearrangement links TRBV2 to TRBJ2-7; 8 nucleotides align to TRBD1. The CDR3 contains 14 residues. CDR1 SNHLY and CDR2 FYNNEI come from the germline V gene. With V trimmed by 8 bases and J by 1 base, 7 bases remained unmatched. Written as DNA, the CDR3 is TGTGCCAGCGCAAAGACAGGGGAATCCTACGAGCAGTACTTC. It is translated as CASAKTGESYEQYF.

The rearrangement links TRBV7-2 to TRBJ2-2, with D possibly matching TRBD1 (6 bases). The germline V gene encodes CDR1 SGHTA and CDR2 FQGNSA. The CDR3 has 13 residues. V shed 6 bases and J shed 7 bases, with 12 bases lying between them. The CDR3 DNA reads as TGTGCCAGCAGTACAACAGGGATCGGGGAGCTGTTTTTT. Translating gives CASSTTGIGELFF.

A few counts support this clone. The rearrangement uses TRBV5-1 and TRBJ2-7, with TRBD2 matching 7 bases. There are 13 residues in the CDR3. V lost 5 bases, J lost 3 bases, and 5 bases stayed unmatched. In germline, CDR1 is SGHRS, CDR2 YFSETQ. The DNA for the CDR3 is TGCGCCAGCAGGCCAGCGGGGAACTACGAGCAGTACTTC. Protein product: CASRPAGNYEQYF.

This clone was seen a handful of times. The chain uses TRBV10-2 and TRBJ1-5; D is ambiguous. Trimming pared 6 bases from V and 4 bases from J, leaving 7 bases between. Germline V gene sequence: CDR1 WSHSY, CDR2 SAAADI. The CDR3 covers 12 residues. The CDR3 spells CASRDINQPQHF. The DNA of the CDR3 is TGCGCCAGCAGAGACATAAATCAGCCCCAGCATTTT.

In this sample, this clone turned up a few times. This chain links TRBV24-1 with TRBJ1-2; D ambiguous. Trimming shortened V by 1 base and J by 2 bases, and 7 bases separated the two germline ends. The CDR3 sequence is 14 residues long. CDR1 is KGHDR, CDR2 SFDVKD, per germline. The CDR3, as DNA: TGTGCCACCAGTGATTTATCGGGGAACTATGGCTACACCTTC. Translating it yields CATSDLSGNYGYTF.

The CDR3 nucleotides read TGTGCCACCAGTGATTTGAGGTTAGAGACAGAGAACTCCTACGAGCAGTACTTC. This codes for CATSDLRLETENSYEQYF. The chain has TRBV24-1 and TRBJ2-7; weak D call: TRBD1 (5 bases). The V end lost 0 bases, the J end lost 0 bases, and 17 bases lay between the germline ends. CDR1 is KGHDR, CDR2 SFDVKD, per germline. The CDR3 has 18 amino acids.

The chain carries TRBV5-1 and TRBJ2-3; 9 nucleotides agree with TRBD1. CDR3 length: 14 residues. Trimming cost V 4 bases and J 6 bases; bases outside gene matches: 6. Germline V gene lookup returns CDR1 SGHRS and CDR2 YFSETQ. The DNA for the CDR3 is TGCGCCAGCAGCCTAGACAGGGGGGCCGATACGCAGTATTTT. It yields the protein CASSLDRGADTQYF.

The chain uses TRBV7-8 and TRBJ2-1, with 10 nucleotides matching TRBD2. The V and J ends lost 5 bases and 4 bases, in that order; junction bases with no gene match: 5. CDR3 length: 15 residues. Germline loops: CDR1 SGHVS, CDR2 FQNEAQ. CDR3: CASSPLAGAYNEQFF. CDR3 in DNA: TGTGCCAGCAGCCCGCTAGCGGGGGCTTACAATGAGCAGTTCTTC.

The chain combines TRBV27 with TRBJ2-7; unclear D gene. The ends were cut back, 3 bases at V and 4 bases at J, with 16 bases in the middle. The CDR3 totals 15 residues. The germline V gene encodes CDR1 MNHEY and CDR2 SMNVEV (reference sequence). Here the CDR3 reads CASSLVGTLVYEQYF. The CDR3 DNA reads TGTGCCAGCAGTTTGGTTGGCACCCTGGTGTACGAGCAGTACTTC.

J is TRBJ1-3 and V is TRBV28, with a tentative D call TRBD1 (5 bases). The CDR3 totals 15 residues. V was trimmed by 6 bases and J by 3 bases, leaving 15 bases between them. CDR1 is MDHEN and CDR2 is SYDVKM in the germline V gene. CDR3 coding DNA: TGTGCCAGCAGCCCCAGTGGGGACGGTGGAAACACCATATATTTT. This encodes CASSPSGDGGNTIYF.

The chain couples TRBV7-9 to TRBJ1-2; 7 nucleotides agree with TRBD1. The J segment lost 6 bases and the V segment lost 2 bases, leaving 12 bases of the junction unmatched. This CDR3 has 16 residues. Germline V lookup: CDR1 SEHNR, CDR2 FQNEAQ (reference sequence). The CDR3 sequence: CASSLRQGNRSDGYTF. DNA of the CDR3: TGTGCCAGCAGCTTACGACAGGGTAATCGGTCGGATGGCTACACCTTC.

The chain is built from TRBV3-1 (or the pseudogene TRBV3-2) and TRBJ2-7, with D possibly matching TRBD2 (5 bases). Per the germline V gene, CDR1 is LGHDT and CDR2 is YNNKEL (reference sequence). The CDR3 extends over 12 amino acids. Trimming removed 4 bases from V and 4 bases from J, with 8 bases in between. The CDR3 region is CASSPRGYEQYF. Here the CDR3 DNA reads TGTGCCAGCAGCCCAAGAGGGTACGAGCAGTACTTC.

This clone was picked up one time. This chain connects TRBV6-5 to TRBJ2-2; 7 bases fit TRBD1. Looked up from germline, CDR1 is MNHEY and CDR2 is SVGAGI. With V trimmed by 6 bases and J by 6 bases, 7 bases remained unmatched. The CDR3 is made up of 14 amino acids. For the CDR3, the DNA is TGTGCCAGCAGGCGACCGGGACAGCCCGGGGAGCTGTTTTTT. It yields the protein CASRRPGQPGELFF.

V gene TRBV12-3 or TRBV12-4 combines with J gene TRBJ2-1; TRBD2 aligns across 9 bases. J lost 6 bases, V lost 11 bases, and 8 bases had no gene match. The CDR3 consists of 13 residues. The CDR3 DNA reads TGTGCCGTGGCCGGGGGACTAGCCAATGAGCAGTTCTTC. Protein product: CAVAGGLANEQFF.

The CDR3 here is CASSVEQDGKLFF. CDR3 coding DNA: TGTGCCAGCAGTGTCGAGCAGGATGGAAAACTGTTTTTT. V usage is TRBV6-4 and J usage is TRBJ1-4; D is undetermined. The CDR3 is 13 residues long. V lost 4 bases and J 10 bases, leaving 13 bases between the germline ends. Germline CDR1 and CDR2: MRHNA and SNTAGT.

This clone was observed once. This chain uses TRBV10-2 with TRBJ1-5; D is possibly TRBD1 (6 bases). This CDR3 region has 15 residues. Germline V gene sequence: CDR1 WSHSY, CDR2 SAAADI. Trimming pared 7 bases from V and 0 bases from J, leaving 13 bases between. The CDR3 sequence: CASTAGAYSNQPQHF. The CDR3 DNA is TGCGCCAGCACCGCGGGGGCGTATAGCAATCAGCCCCAGCATTTT.

The chain employs TRBV5-1 and TRBJ2-6; the match to TRBD1 covers 8 bases. There are 19 residues in the CDR3. Trimming removed 4 bases from V and 0 bases from J; junction bases left unmatched: 12. Germline V lookup: CDR1 SGHRS, CDR2 YFSETQ. The CDR3 sequence is CASSPGGQGALSGANVLTF. DNA of the CDR3: TGCGCCAGCAGCCCCGGAGGGCAGGGGGCCCTCTCTGGGGCCAACGTCCTGACTTTC. The entire variable domain, with the rest obtained from reference TRBV5-1 and TRBJ2-6, is as follows: KAGVTQTPRYLIKTRGQQVTLSCSPISGHRSVSWYQQTPGQGLQFLFEYFSETQRNKGNFPGRFSGRQFSNSRSEMNVSTLELGDSALYLCASSPGGQGALSGANVLTFGAGSRLTVL.

The chain is built from TRBV29-1 and TRBJ2-1; 11 positions match TRBD2. Trimming cost V 5 bases and J 9 bases; bases outside gene matches: 9. Germline V gives CDR1 SQVTM, CDR2 ANQGSEA. The CDR3 is made up of 14 amino acids. This CDR3 is CSVLAGGQFREQFF. The CDR3 DNA follows: TGCAGCGTTTTAGCGGGGGGGCAGTTCCGTGAGCAGTTCTTC.

This clone turned up a few times. V and J are TRBV6-5 and TRBJ2-7; TRBD2 matches at 7 bases. The CDR3 has 15 amino acids. J lost 1 base, V lost 6 bases, and 9 bases had no gene match. Germline V gene lookup returns CDR1 MNHEY and CDR2 SVGAGI. The DNA for the CDR3 is TGTGCCAGCAGGGGGCTTGGCGGGGGATCCTACGAGCAGTACTTC. Translated: CASRGLGGGSYEQYF.

The gene calls are TRBV24-1 and TRBJ2-2, with D possibly TRBD1 on 6 matching bases. This CDR3 comprises 14 residues. Trimming removed 7 bases at V and 6 bases at J, with 14 bases between. The germline gives CDR1 KGHDR, CDR2 SFDVKD. CDR3 coding DNA: TGTGCCACCAGCAGAGACAGGCTTGCCGGGGAGCTGTTTTTT. Residues: CATSRDRLAGELFF.

In this sample, this clone turned up once. The genes are TRBV5-1 and TRBJ2-7; TRBD1 or TRBD2 may be the D gene (6 bases each). V was cut by 0 bases and J by 2 bases, with 9 bases left in between. Germline V gene sequence: CDR1 SGHRS, CDR2 YFSETQ. The CDR3 extends over 14 amino acids. CDR3 DNA: TGCGCCAGCAGCTTGGAGGGGGGTACCTACGAGCAGTACTTC. Protein product: CASSLEGGTYEQYF.

This chain's CDR3 is CASGGTYITGNTIYF. The CDR3 DNA reads as TGTGCTAGTGGCGGGACGTACATCACAGGAAACACCATATATTTT. The rearrangement links TRBV12-5 to TRBJ1-3, with TRBD1 as a possible D gene (5 bases). Trimming removed 6 bases from V and 4 bases from J, with 16 bases in between. Per the germline V gene, CDR1 is LGHNT and CDR2 is FRNRAP. The CDR3 spans 15 residues.

The chain uses TRBV18 and TRBJ1-6; 7 bases are a match to TRBD1. Germline trimming cut 2 bases from V and 9 bases from J; bases unmatched to any gene: 4. The CDR3 spans 14 residues. CDR1 KGHSH and CDR2 LQKENI come from the germline V gene. Here the CDR3 DNA reads TGTGCCAGCTCACCAGGGACAGCTGGTTCACCCCTCCACTTT. Translated: CASSPGTAGSPLHF.

The rearrangement uses TRBV7-2 and TRBJ2-3, with D unclear. CDR1 is SGHTA, CDR2 FQGNSA, per germline. Trimming cost V 0 bases and J 6 bases, with 4 bases left between them. The CDR3 is 12 amino acids. The CDR3 loop is CASSLALDTQYF. The CDR3 DNA is TGTGCCAGCAGCTTAGCACTCGATACGCAGTATTTT.

J is TRBJ1-4 and V is TRBV28, with TRBD1 identical over 8 bases. The CDR3 extends over 14 amino acids. Germline V gives CDR1 MDHEN, CDR2 SYDVKM. V gave up 5 bases and J gave up 8 bases; unmatched junction bases: 7. The CDR3 sequence is CASSPGTGREKLFF. CDR3 DNA sequence: TGTGCCAGCAGTCCAGGGACAGGCCGCGAAAAACTGTTTTTT.

This rearrangement joins TRBV6-5 to TRBJ2-7; D perhaps matches TRBD2 (6 bases). The CDR3 runs to 16 residues. V was shortened by 0 bases and J by 0 bases, with 12 bases between the two germline ends. The germline CDR1 and CDR2 sequences are MNHEY and SVGAGI. CDR3 in amino acids: CASSYSLRGSSYEQYF. The CDR3 DNA sequence: TGTGCCAGCAGTTACTCGCTACGGGGGAGCTCCTACGAGCAGTACTTC.

V usage is TRBV9 and J usage is TRBJ2-3; no clear D. V was shortened by 0 bases and J by 5 bases, with 4 bases between the two germline ends. This CDR3 is built from 12 residues. The germline CDR1 and CDR2 sequences are SGDLS and YYNGEE. In nucleotides, the CDR3 is TGTGCCAGCAGCGTAGAAGTAGATACGCAGTATTTT. Translated, it gives CASSVEVDTQYF.

The gene calls are TRBV12-3 or TRBV12-4 and TRBJ1-1; TRBD1 agrees at 10 bases. Unmatched junction bases numbered 4, after V lost 4 bases and J lost 8 bases. The CDR3 is 13 residues long. The CDR3 here is CASSSPGQGEAFF. Here the CDR3 DNA reads TGTGCCAGCAGTTCCCCGGGACAGGGGGAAGCTTTCTTT.

This chain links TRBV9 with TRBJ2-1; the D is unclear. Germline assignment: CDR1 SGDLS and CDR2 YYNGEE. Trimming pared 3 bases from V and 8 bases from J, leaving 12 bases between. The CDR3 sequence is 13 residues long. CDR3 loop: CASSALRAHEQFF. In nucleotides, the CDR3 is TGTGCCAGCAGCGCCCTAAGGGCTCATGAGCAGTTCTTC.

This clone was seen a few times. This chain uses TRBV12-5 with TRBJ1-4; TRBD1 might be the D (6 bases). The CDR3 is 17 residues long. The V gene lost 4 bases and the J gene lost 0 bases, with 15 bases spanning the gap. Germline CDR1 LGHNT, CDR2 FRNRAP. The CDR3 protein is CASGSSPTGATNEKLFF. CDR3 nucleotide sequence: TGTGCTAGTGGTTCATCCCCGACAGGTGCAACTAATGAAAAACTGTTTTTT.